These 2 T cell receptor beta chains were all obtained from the same sample, sequenced in a study of T cell repertoires in cytomegalovirus infection. TCRdb re-called the reads with MiXCR, one entry per CDR3 protein. Of 80,000 to 90,000 distinct CDR3 sequences listed, about 45% are singletons. The antigens these receptors bind are not known. Material: CD8+ T cells from cultured PBMCs, obtained from culture after CMV antigen stimulation. These receptors were obtained from a human donor in good health (CMV status not recorded). Some clones in this sample may be carry-over from other donors' samples.

This clonotype was picked up a small number of times. The chain has TRBV7-6 and TRBJ2-7; D is uncertain. The CDR3 runs to 13 residues. Germline CDR1 reads SGHVS; CDR2 reads FNYEAQ. The V end was cut by 5 bases, the J end by 3 bases, with 11 bases between. CDR3: CASSPGFLYEQYF. The CDR3 DNA reads TGTGCCAGCAGCCCTGGGTTTCTCTACGAGCAGTACTTC.

The chain links TRBV7-8 to TRBJ1-3; 9 bases line up with TRBD1. V trimming: 5 bases; J trimming: 3 bases; junction bases outside the gene matches: 8. The CDR3 length is 16 residues. Looked up from germline, CDR1 is SGHVS and CDR2 is FQNEAQ. This chain's CDR3 is CASSLGTGRRGNTIYF. The CDR3 nucleotides read TGTGCCAGCAGCCTGGGGACAGGGCGACGTGGAAACACCATATATTTT.